A single sample gave rise to the 16 T cell receptor beta chains below, sequenced in a study of cytomegalovirus exposure and HLA in healthy donors. Use of 60 Vbeta and 13 Jbeta primers characterized the PCR. This table comes from immunoSEQ multiplex PCR, and its TCRdb copy is limited to in-frame clones, with some not included. Among 120,000 to 150,000 clones listed, 75% to 90% were seen once. Sequencing was done on a sample of PBMCs. The origin of the receptors is a woman younger than 45 in good health and CMV-seronegative.

This clone was detected a few times. The rearrangement joins TRBV9 to TRBJ2-7, with a tentative D call TRBD1 (6 bases). CDR1 SGDLS and CDR2 YYNGEE come from the germline V gene. V was clipped by 4 bases and J by 3 bases, with 11 bases between them. The CDR3 totals 13 residues. In DNA, the CDR3 is TGTGCCAGCAGCCCCAACAGGGACTACGAGCAGTACTTC. Translation gives CASSPNRDYEQYF.

CDR3 residues: CASSRRESYEQYF. CDR3 DNA sequence: TGTGCCAGCAGCCGGAGGGAGAGCTACGAGCAGTACTTC. The chain employs TRBV5-4 and TRBJ2-7, with a tentative D call TRBD2 (6 bases). The V end was cut by 4 bases, the J end by 3 bases, with 11 bases between. The CDR3 is made up of 13 amino acids. CDR1 SGHNT and CDR2 YYREEE come from the germline V gene (reference sequence).

V usage is TRBV5-4 and J usage is TRBJ2-5; a possible D gene is TRBD1 (6 bases). This CDR3 region has 16 residues. The V gene's germline CDR1 is SGHNT and CDR2 YYREEE (reference sequence). V was trimmed by 6 bases and J by 5 bases, leaving 23 bases between them. CDR3 in amino acids: CASTPGGPTTGETQYF. Here the CDR3 DNA reads TGTGCCAGCACCCCCGGCGGGCCCACGACAGGCGAGACCCAGTACTTC.

The chain has TRBV5-1 and TRBJ2-3; 10 bases are a match to TRBD2. Germline CDR1 is SGHRS and CDR2 is YFSETQ. The junction had 10 bases not matched to a gene; V was cut back by 6 bases and J by 3 bases. The CDR3 extends over 16 amino acids. The CDR3: CASTESSSGRTDTQYF. The CDR3 DNA reads as TGCGCCAGCACCGAGTCTTCTAGCGGGAGAACAGATACGCAGTATTTT. The whole variable domain, remainder taken from reference TRBV5-1 and TRBJ2-3, is KAGVTQTPRYLIKTRGQQVTLSCSPISGHRSVSWYQQTPGQGLQFLFEYFSETQRNKGNFPGRFSGRQFSNSRSEMNVSTLELGDSALYLCASTESSSGRTDTQYFGPGTRLTVL.

This chain uses TRBV5-4 with TRBJ2-3; 10 bases map to TRBD1. Germline V CDR1 and CDR2: SGHNT, YYREEE (reference sequence). This CDR3 comprises 14 residues. V lost 3 bases and J lost 6; bases outside the gene matches: 4. CDR3 in DNA: TGTGCCAGCAGCTCGGACAGGGGGTCGGATACGCAGTATTTT. This encodes CASSSDRGSDTQYF.

The chain uses TRBV2 and TRBJ2-2; TRBD2 agrees at 9 bases. The V segment lost 4 bases and the J segment 4 bases; nucleotides outside the gene matches: 7. The CDR3 loop spans 16 amino acids. The germline V gene encodes CDR1 SNHLY and CDR2 FYNNEI. The CDR3 protein is CASSGVAGAGTGELFF. The CDR3 nucleotides are TGTGCCAGCAGTGGTGTAGCGGGAGCGGGCACCGGGGAGCTGTTTTTT.

The chain uses TRBV19 and TRBJ1-1; the D gene is possibly TRBD1 (5 bases). Between the trimmed V and J ends, which lost 4 bases and 6 bases, there was a span of 15 bases. The length of the CDR3 is 14 residues. CDR1 and CDR2 from the germline V gene are LNHDA and SQIVND (reference sequence). The CDR3 loop is CASSNQGVFAEAFF. The CDR3 bases are TGTGCCAGTAGTAATCAGGGTGTATTCGCTGAAGCTTTCTTT.

The chain recombines TRBV28 with TRBJ1-5; possibly TRBD1 for D (5 bases). Germline CDR1 MDHEN, CDR2 SYDVKM. The CDR3 totals 15 residues. Trimming stripped 2 bases from V and 5 bases from J, with 13 bases between. The CDR3 spells CASSLAQGYDQPQHF. CDR3 nucleotides: TGTGCCAGCAGTTTAGCGCAGGGCTATGATCAGCCCCAGCATTTT. Full variable domain (rest looked up from reference TRBV28 and TRBJ1-5): DVKVTQSSRYLVKRTGEKVFLECVQDMDHENMFWYRQDPGLGLRLIYFSYDVKMKEKGDIPEGYSVSREKKERFSLILESASTNQTSMYLCASSLAQGYDQPQHFGDGTRLSIL.

On this clone: Different DNA sequences within this sample yield the same CDR3. This rearrangement joins TRBV5-1 to TRBJ2-5; D is perhaps TRBD1 (6 bases). This CDR3 has 12 amino acids. Germline lookup yields CDR1 SGHRS and CDR2 YFSETQ. V gave up 4 bases and J gave up 5 bases, with 9 bases separating them. The DNA for the CDR3 is TGCGCCAGCAGCCCTGGACAGGAGACCCAGTACTTC. Its translation is CASSPGQETQYF.

The chain has TRBV5-1 and TRBJ2-3; TRBD2 matches 12 bases. The CDR3 covers 16 residues. CDR1 and CDR2 from the germline V gene are SGHRS and YFSETQ. The V gene end was trimmed by 0 bases and the J gene end by 4 bases; junction bases not matched to a gene: 3. The CDR3 loop is CASSLGLAGVPDTQYF. The DNA of the CDR3 is TGCGCCAGCAGCTTGGGACTAGCGGGAGTCCCAGATACGCAGTATTTT.

The gene calls are TRBV15 and TRBJ1-4; maybe TRBD1 (5 bases). The length of the CDR3 is 16 residues. The germline V gene has CDR1 LNHNV and CDR2 YYDKDF (reference sequence). The V end was cut by 1 base, the J end by 1 base, with 10 bases between. In nucleotides, the CDR3 is TGTGCCACCAGCAGAGCGGGGGGGGGAACTAATGAAAAACTGTTTTTT. This sequence encodes CATSRAGGGTNEKLFF.

This chain joins TRBV5-4 and TRBJ2-5; 8 bases fit TRBD1. The J call is in doubt because the DNA end fits TRBJ2-7 better. The CDR3 totals 14 residues. Germline V gene data show CDR1 as SGHNT and CDR2 as YYREEE (reference sequence). The CDR3 reads CASSTGQGSYEQYF. CDR3 nucleotide sequence: TGTGCCAGCAGCACCGGACAGGGATCCTACGAGCAGTACTTC.

J is TRBJ2-1 and V is TRBV7-3; 9 positions match TRBD1. Germline CDR1 is SGHTA and CDR2 is FQGTGA. There are 18 residues in the CDR3. With 1 base clipped from V and 7 bases from J, the junction kept 14 bases outside the gene matches. CDR3 sequence: CASSLRRRDRVTMNEQFF. The CDR3 coding sequence is TGTGCCAGCAGCTTAAGGCGGAGGGACAGGGTAACCATGAATGAGCAGTTCTTC.

The chain employs TRBV6-1 and TRBJ1-1, with TRBD1 matching 7 bases. The V segment lost 6 bases and the J segment 6 bases; nucleotides outside the gene matches: 10. Germline V gives CDR1 MNHNS, CDR2 SASEGT. The CDR3 spans 14 residues. CDR3 loop: CASRGDRSLSEAFF. The DNA for the CDR3 is TGTGCCAGCAGAGGGGACAGATCCCTCTCTGAAGCTTTCTTT.

The CDR3 region has the DNA TGTGCCAGTAGTATGTACCGACAGGTTTGGATTGAAGCTTTCTTT. It codes for CASSMYRQVWIEAFF. The genes are TRBV19 and TRBJ1-1, with D maybe TRBD1 (6 bases). Trimming pared 3 bases from V and 7 bases from J, leaving 18 bases between. Per the germline V gene, CDR1 is LNHDA and CDR2 is SQIVND (reference sequence). The CDR3 contains 15 residues. Based on the CDR3 plus reference TRBV19 and TRBJ1-1, the full variable domain is DGGITQSPKYLFRKEGQNVTLSCEQNLNHDAMYWYRQDPGQGLRLIYYSQIVNDFQKGDIAEGYSVSREKKESFPLTVTSAQKNPTAFYLCASSMYRQVWIEAFFGQGTRLTVV.

The genes are TRBV7-9 and TRBJ2-7; 11 bases align to TRBD2. Unmatched junction bases numbered 8, after V lost 5 bases and J lost 5 bases. Germline CDR1 SEHNR, CDR2 FQNEAQ (reference sequence). The CDR3 covers 15 residues. CDR3 DNA sequence: TGTGCCAGCAGCCCGTTAGCGGGAGGGCCGCACGAGCAGTACTTC. Translating it yields CASSPLAGGPHEQYF. Complete variable domain (other parts from reference TRBV7-9 and TRBJ2-7): DTGVSQNPRHKITKRGQNVTFRCDPISEHNRLYWYRQTLGQGPEFLTYFQNEAQLEKSRLLSDRFSAERPKGSFSTLEIQRTEQGDSAMYLCASSPLAGGPHEQYFGPGTRLTVT.